This TCR beta chain originates from a study of blood T cell repertoires in COVID-19. Turning to the study itself: In each case, the material was cDNA or gDNA derived from T cells, B-cell-depleted T cells, or PBMCs.

V gave up 7 bases and J gave up 5 bases; unmatched junction bases: 7. The CDR3 is made up of 13 amino acids. CDR1 and CDR2 (germline): MNHEY, SVGAGI. Original analysis: It was from reference gene primer amplification that nucleated cell counts were estimated. The method was immunoSEQ multiplex PCR; TCRdb's version includes in-frame clones alone and lacks a portion of them. V, J and clone size were drawn from that table, and D and trimming were deduced from the DNA. The table includes 85,000 to 130,000 clones, about 80% detected once. The chain employs TRBV6-5 and TRBJ1-1; TRBD1 matches 7 bases. The clonotype was recovered from a woman aged 60 to 75 with acute or convalescent COVID-19. The sample comprised peripheral blood. The CDR3 loop reads CASTPTGRTEAFF. DNA for the CDR3: TGTGCCAGCACCCCGACAGGGCGTACTGAAGCTTTCTTT.